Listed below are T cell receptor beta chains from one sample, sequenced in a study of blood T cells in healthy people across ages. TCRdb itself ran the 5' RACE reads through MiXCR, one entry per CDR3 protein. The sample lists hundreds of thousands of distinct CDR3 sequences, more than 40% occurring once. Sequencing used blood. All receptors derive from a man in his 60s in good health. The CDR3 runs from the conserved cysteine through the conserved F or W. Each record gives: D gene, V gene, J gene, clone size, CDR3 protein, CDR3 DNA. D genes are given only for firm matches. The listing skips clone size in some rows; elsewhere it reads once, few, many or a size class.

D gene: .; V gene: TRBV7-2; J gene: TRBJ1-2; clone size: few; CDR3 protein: CASSLAGGSGYTF; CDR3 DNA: TGTGCCAGCAGCTTAGCTGGGGGATCTGGCTACACCTTC
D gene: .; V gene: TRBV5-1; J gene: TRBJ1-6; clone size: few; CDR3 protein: CASSLEPGHVNSPLHF; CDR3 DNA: TGCGCCAGCAGCCTAGAACCGGGACATGTTAATTCACCCCTCCACTTT
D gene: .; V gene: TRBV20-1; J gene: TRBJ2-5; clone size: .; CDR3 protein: CSARVGSEVSTQYF; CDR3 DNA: TGCAGTGCTAGAGTGGGTAGTGAGGTTTCGACCCAGTACTTC
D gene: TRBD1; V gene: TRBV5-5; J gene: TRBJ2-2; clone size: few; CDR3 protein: CASSLSPGQGASIGELFF; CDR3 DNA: TGTGCCAGCAGCTTGAGTCCCGGACAGGGGGCGAGTATCGGGGAGCTGTTTTTT
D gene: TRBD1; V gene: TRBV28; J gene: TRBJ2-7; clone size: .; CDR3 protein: CASLPGQGRSYEQYF; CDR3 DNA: TGTGCCAGCTTACCTGGACAGGGCCGATCCTACGAGCAGTACTTC
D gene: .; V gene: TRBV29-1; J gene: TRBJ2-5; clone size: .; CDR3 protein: CSAVARGHQETQYF; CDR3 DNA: TGCAGCGCTGTGGCCAGGGGCCACCAAGAGACCCAGTACTTC
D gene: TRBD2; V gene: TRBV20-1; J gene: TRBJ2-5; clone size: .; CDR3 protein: CSVKLAGGLETQYF; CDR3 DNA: TGCAGTGTCAAACTAGCGGGCGGGCTGGAGACCCAGTACTTC
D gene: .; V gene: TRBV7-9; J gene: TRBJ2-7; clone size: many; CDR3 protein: CASSLSGDPDHEQYF; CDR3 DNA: TGTGCCAGCAGCTTATCTGGGGACCCGGACCACGAGCAGTACTTC
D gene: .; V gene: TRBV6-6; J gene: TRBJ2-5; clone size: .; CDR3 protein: CASSSGGGQKETQYF; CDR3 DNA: TGTGCCAGCAGTTCCGGGGGCGGGCAGAAAGAGACCCAGTACTTC
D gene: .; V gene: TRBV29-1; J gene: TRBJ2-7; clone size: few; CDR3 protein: CSVDRPWVAYYYEQYF; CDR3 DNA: TGCAGCGTTGACCGCCCGTGGGTAGCGTACTACTACGAGCAGTACTTC
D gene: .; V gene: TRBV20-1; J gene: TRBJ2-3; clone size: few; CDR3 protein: CSASTSPLADTQYF; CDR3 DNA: TGCAGTGCTAGCACTAGTCCCCTCGCAGATACGCAGTATTTT
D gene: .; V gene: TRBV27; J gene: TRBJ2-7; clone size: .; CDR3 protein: CASNRQGTDEQYF; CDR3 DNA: TGTGCCAGCAACAGGCAGGGGACTGACGAGCAGTACTTC
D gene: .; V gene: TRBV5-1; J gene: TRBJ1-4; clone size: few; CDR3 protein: CASSLKGGTNEKLFF; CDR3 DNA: TGCGCCAGCAGCTTGAAAGGGGGGACCAATGAAAAACTGTTTTTT
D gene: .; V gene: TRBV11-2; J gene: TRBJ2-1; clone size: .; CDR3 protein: CASSFPRGSVYNEQFF; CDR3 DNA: TGTGCCAGCAGCTTCCCTCGGGGGTCGGTTTACAATGAGCAGTTCTTC
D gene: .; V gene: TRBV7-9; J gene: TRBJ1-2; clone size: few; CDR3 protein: CASSLGPTGSFGYTF; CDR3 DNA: TGTGCCAGCAGCCTCGGCCCCACAGGGTCGTTCGGCTACACCTTC
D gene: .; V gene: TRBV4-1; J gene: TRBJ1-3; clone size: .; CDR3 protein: CASSQGRAETESGNTIYF; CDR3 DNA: TGCGCCAGCAGCCAAGGTCGCGCCGAGACAGAGTCTGGAAACACCATATATTTT
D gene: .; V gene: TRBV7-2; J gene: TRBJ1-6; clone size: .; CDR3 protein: CASSPDSPPLHF; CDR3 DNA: TGTGCCAGCAGCCCGGACAGTCCACCCCTCCACTTT
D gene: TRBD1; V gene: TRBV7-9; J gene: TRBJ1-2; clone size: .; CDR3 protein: CASSLRGLGYGYTF; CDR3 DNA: TGTGCCAGCAGCTTAAGGGGGCTGGGCTATGGCTACACCTTC
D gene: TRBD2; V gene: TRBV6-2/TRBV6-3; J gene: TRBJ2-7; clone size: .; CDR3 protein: CASIPAGTNSYEQYF; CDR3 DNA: TGTGCCAGCATACCTGCCGGGACTAACTCCTACGAGCAGTACTTC
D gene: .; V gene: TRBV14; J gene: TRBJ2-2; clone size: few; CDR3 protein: CASSHGGINTGELFF; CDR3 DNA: TGTGCCAGCAGCCACGGAGGGATTAACACCGGGGAGCTGTTTTTT
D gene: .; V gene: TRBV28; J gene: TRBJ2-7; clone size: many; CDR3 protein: CASSIGQSYEQYF; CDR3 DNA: TGTGCCAGCAGTATCGGACAGTCCTACGAGCAGTACTTC
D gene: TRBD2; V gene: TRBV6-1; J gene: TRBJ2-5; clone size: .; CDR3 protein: CASSVGGVEETQYF; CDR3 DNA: TGTGCCAGCAGTGTGGGGGGGGTGGAGGAGACCCAGTACTTC
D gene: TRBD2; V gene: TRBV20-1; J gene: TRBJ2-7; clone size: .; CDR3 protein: CSARDPSGLAISYEQYF; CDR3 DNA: TGCAGTGCTAGAGACCCTAGCGGGTTAGCCATCTCCTACGAGCAGTACTTC
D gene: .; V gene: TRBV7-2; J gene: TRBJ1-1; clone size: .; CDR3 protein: CASNQQRANTEAFF; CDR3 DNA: TGTGCCAGCAACCAGCAGAGGGCAAACACTGAAGCTTTCTTT
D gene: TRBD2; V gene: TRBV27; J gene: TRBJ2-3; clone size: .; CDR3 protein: CASGGLAGTDTQYF; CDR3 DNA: TGTGCCAGCGGGGGACTAGCGGGGACAGATACGCAGTATTTT
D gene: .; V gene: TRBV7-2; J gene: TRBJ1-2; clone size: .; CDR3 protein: CASTQGSYGYTF; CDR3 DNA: TGTGCCAGCACACAGGGTTCCTATGGCTACACCTTC
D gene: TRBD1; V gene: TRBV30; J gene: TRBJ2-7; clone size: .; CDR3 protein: CAWSLNPADRGIHEQYF; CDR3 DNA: TGTGCCTGGAGCCTAAATCCGGCTGACAGGGGGATACACGAGCAGTACTTC
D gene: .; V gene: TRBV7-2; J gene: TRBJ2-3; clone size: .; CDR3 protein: CASSSLKGDTQYF; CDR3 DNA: TGTGCCAGCAGCTCCCTAAAGGGAGATACGCAGTATTTT
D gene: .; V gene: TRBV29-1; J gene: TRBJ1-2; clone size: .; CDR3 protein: CSVELIEDYGCTF; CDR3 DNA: TGCAGCGTTGAACTTATAGAAGACTATGGCTGCACCTTC
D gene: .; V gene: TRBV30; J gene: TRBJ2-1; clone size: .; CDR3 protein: CAWALGRVSEQFF; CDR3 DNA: TGTGCCTGGGCCTTGGGTCGGGTGAGTGAGCAGTTCTTC
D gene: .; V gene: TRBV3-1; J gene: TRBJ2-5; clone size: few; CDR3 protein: CASREGMLQETQYF; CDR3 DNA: TGTGCCAGCAGGGAAGGGATGCTTCAAGAGACCCAGTACTTC
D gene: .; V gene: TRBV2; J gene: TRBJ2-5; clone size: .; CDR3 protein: CASSPTGSQYF; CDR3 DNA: TGTGCCAGCAGCCCCACAGGGTCCCAGTACTTC
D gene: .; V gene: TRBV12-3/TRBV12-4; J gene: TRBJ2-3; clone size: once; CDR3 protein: CASRGGVKAGTDAQYF; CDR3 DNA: TGTGCCAGCAGAGGCGGGGTAAAAGCGGGCACAGATGCGCAGTATTTT
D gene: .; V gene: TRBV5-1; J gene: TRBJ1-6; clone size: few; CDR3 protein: CASRSGEGFRSPLHF; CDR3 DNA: TGCGCCAGCAGATCAGGGGAAGGCTTTAGGTCACCCCTCCACTTT
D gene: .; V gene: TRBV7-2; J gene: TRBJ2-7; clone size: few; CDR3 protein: CASSLAGERSEQYF; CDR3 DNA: TGTGCCAGCAGCTTAGCGGGGGAGAGGAGCGAGCAGTACTTC
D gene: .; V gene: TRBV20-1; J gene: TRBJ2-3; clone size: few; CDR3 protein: CSKEWTDTQYF; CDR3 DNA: TGCAGTAAGGAGTGGACAGATACGCAGTATTTT
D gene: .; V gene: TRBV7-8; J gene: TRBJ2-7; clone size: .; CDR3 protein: CASSLSPIYEQYF; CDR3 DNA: TGTGCCAGCAGCTTATCGCCTATCTACGAGCAGTACTTC
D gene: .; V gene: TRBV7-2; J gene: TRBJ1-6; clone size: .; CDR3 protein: CASRKLGGFDSPLHF; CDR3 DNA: TGTGCCAGCAGAAAACTAGGGGGTTTTGATTCACCCCTCCACTTT